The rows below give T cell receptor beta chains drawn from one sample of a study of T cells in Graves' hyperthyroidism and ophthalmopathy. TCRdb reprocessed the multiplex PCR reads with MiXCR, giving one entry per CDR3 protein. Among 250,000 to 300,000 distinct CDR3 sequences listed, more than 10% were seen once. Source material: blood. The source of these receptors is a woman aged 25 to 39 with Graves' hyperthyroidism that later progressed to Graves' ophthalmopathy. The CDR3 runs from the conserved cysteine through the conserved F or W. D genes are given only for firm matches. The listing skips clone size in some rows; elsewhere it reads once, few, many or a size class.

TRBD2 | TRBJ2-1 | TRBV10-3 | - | TGTGCCAGCACTAGGGGGGCGGGAGGGCCGGTGAGGGAGCAGTTCTTC | CASTRGAGGPVREQFF
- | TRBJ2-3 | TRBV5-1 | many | TGCGCCAGCAGCTTGGGCGGAGGGGCCCTCGGCACAGATACGCAGTATTTT | CASSLGGGALGTDTQYF
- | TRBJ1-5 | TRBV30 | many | TGTGCCTGGAGTGTGGCGGATAGCAATCAGCCCCAGCATTTT | CAWSVADSNQPQHF
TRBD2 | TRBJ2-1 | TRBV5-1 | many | TGCGCCAGCAGCCCGGGACTAGCGGGAGGTGAGCAGTTCTTC | CASSPGLAGGEQFF
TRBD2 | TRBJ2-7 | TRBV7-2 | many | TGTGCCAGCAGCTTAGGTCCGGCGGGAGGGCCCGGGGAGCAGTACTTC | CASSLGPAGGPGEQYF
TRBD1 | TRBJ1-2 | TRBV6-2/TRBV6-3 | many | TGTGCCAGCAGCCCCCGGGACAGCGGTACGGTCTATGGCTACACCTTC | CASSPRDSGTVYGYTF
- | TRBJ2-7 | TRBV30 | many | TGTGCCTGGAATCCGGGACTGAACTACGAGCAGTACTTC | CAWNPGLNYEQYF
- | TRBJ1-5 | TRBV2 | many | TGTGCCAGCAGGGGGAGGGGGGGATGGCAGCCCCAGCATTTT | CASRGRGGWQPQHF
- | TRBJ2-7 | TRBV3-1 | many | TGTGCCAGCAGCCAAGAAATAGGGCTTACCTACGAGCAGTACTTC | CASSQEIGLTYEQYF
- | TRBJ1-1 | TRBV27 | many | TGTGCCAGCAGTTTTACAGGGCGCCACACTGAAGCTTTCTTT | CASSFTGRHTEAFF
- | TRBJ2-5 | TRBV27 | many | TGTGCCAGCAGTTCTTACAGGACGCCGGGGGAGACCCAGTACTTC | CASSSYRTPGETQYF
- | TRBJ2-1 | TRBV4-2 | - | TGTGCCAGCAGCCAAGGTCTTAGCTCCTACAATGAGCAGTTCTTC | CASSQGLSSYNEQFF
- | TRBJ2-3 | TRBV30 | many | TGTGCCTGGGGCAGTGGCGGCTCACTCACAGATACGCAGTATTTT | CAWGSGGSLTDTQYF
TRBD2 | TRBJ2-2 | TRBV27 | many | TGTGCCAGCCGGGCGGGACTAGCGGGAGCCGGGGAGCTGTTTTTT | CASRAGLAGAGELFF
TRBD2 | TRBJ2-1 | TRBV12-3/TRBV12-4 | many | TGTGCCAGCAGTTTTAGGGGACTAGAGTTCACCCAGGGGAAGCGCGAGCAGTTCTTC | CASSFRGLEFTQGKREQFF
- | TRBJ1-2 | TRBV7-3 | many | TGTGCCAGCAGCCCGGACGGGCTCTATGGCTACACCTTC | CASSPDGLYGYTF
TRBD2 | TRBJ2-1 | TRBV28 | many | TGTGCCAGCAGCCGGACTAGCGGTCAGTTCTTC | CASSRTSGQFF
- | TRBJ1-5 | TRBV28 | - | TGTGCCAGCAATAAAGAAGTCAGGCAGCCCCAGCATTTT | CASNKEVRQPQHF
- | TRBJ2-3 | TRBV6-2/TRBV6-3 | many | TGTGCCAGCAGTTCTAGGCCAGATACGCAGTATTTT | CASSSRPDTQYF
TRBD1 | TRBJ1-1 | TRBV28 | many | TGTGCCAGCAGTTTAAGACAGGGGGGTGAAGCTTTCTTT | CASSLRQGGEAFF
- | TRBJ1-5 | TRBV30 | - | TGTGCCTGGGCACCCCTGGGAGGCAATCAGCCCCAGCATTTT | CAWAPLGGNQPQHF
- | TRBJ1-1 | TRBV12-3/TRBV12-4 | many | TGTGCCAGCAGTACCGGGACCTTGAACACTGAAGCTTTCTTT | CASSTGTLNTEAFF